This TCR beta chain emerged from a study of cytomegalovirus exposure and HLA in healthy donors. This clone was seen a handful of times. PCR involved 60 Vbeta and 13 Jbeta primers. The protocol was immunoSEQ multiplex PCR, while the TCRdb copy is restricted to in-frame clones and leaves out a portion. The sample shows 100,000 to 150,000 clones, 70% to 80% of them seen only once. Germline CDR1 is MNHNY and CDR2 is SVGAGI (reference sequence). Trimming cost V 0 bases and J 0 bases, with 12 bases left between them. The CDR3 consists of 16 residues. This clonotype originated in a female donor in good health and CMV-seronegative. The chain carries TRBV6-6 and TRBJ2-7; possibly TRBD2 for D (6 bases). The sequenced material came from PBMCs. The CDR3: CASSYSGDSGSYEQYF. CDR3 bases: TGTGCCAGCAGTTACTCGGGCGATAGCGGCTCCTACGAGCAGTACTTC.